One and the same sample provided the 23 T cell receptor beta chains below, sequenced in a study of neurological immune-mediated disorders. TCRdb re-analysed the 5' RACE reads in MiXCR, keeping a single row per CDR3 protein. The table lists tens of thousands of distinct CDR3 sequences, 2.5% to 3% of them singletons, with 1.1% in the top ten. The sequencing sample was made of PBMCs. The receptors shown here come from a woman aged 25 to 45 with multiple sclerosis.

This clonotype has at least ten counts. This chain uses TRBV20-1 with TRBJ2-1; weak D call: TRBD2 (5 bases). The length of the CDR3 is 12 residues. V lost 5 bases and J lost 5, with 10 bases in between. Per the germline V gene, CDR1 is DFQATT and CDR2 is SNEGSKA (reference sequence). The CDR3 DNA reads TGCAGTGCTGAGGACTTGAACAATGAGCAGTTCTTC. Translation: CSAEDLNNEQFF.

This clonotype was seen at least ten times. The V and J genes are TRBV11-3 and TRBJ2-1; 10 bases are a match to TRBD2. CDR3 size: 15 residues. The trim removed 8 bases at V and 7 bases at J, leaving 11 bases unmatched. Germline V gives CDR1 SGHNT, CDR2 YENEEA. CDR3 coding DNA: TGTGCCAGCGGGCGACAAGCGGGAGGGCAAAATGAGCAGTTCTTC. This gives the protein CASGRQAGGQNEQFF.

This clonotype was counted many times. The chain couples TRBV24-1 to TRBJ2-1; D call uncertain. CDR3 length: 15 amino acids. Between the trimmed V and J ends, which lost 5 bases and 1 base, there was a span of 11 bases. CDR1 KGHDR and CDR2 SFDVKD come from the germline V gene. The DNA for the CDR3 is TGTGCCACCAGTGCCGACGACTGGTCCTACAATGAGCAGTTCTTC. Its translation: CATSADDWSYNEQFF.

This clonotype occurred many times. The chain uses TRBV27 and TRBJ1-5; D remains ambiguous. V was shortened by 3 bases and J by 0 bases, with 6 bases between the two germline ends. Looked up from germline, CDR1 is MNHEY and CDR2 is SMNVEV (reference sequence). The CDR3 runs 14 residues. CDR3 in amino acids: CASSLQVSNQPQHF. Here the CDR3 DNA reads TGTGCCAGCAGTTTGCAGGTTAGCAATCAGCCCCAGCATTTT.

This clonotype was observed at least ten times. The DNA for the CDR3 is TGCGCCAGCAGCCCTGTCCCCGCCCTGGATGAGCAGTTCTTC. This sequence encodes CASSPVPALDEQFF. J is TRBJ2-1 and V is TRBV5-1; D uncertain. Germline CDR1 and CDR2: SGHRS and YFSETQ. V was clipped by 4 bases and J by 8 bases, with 16 bases between them. This CDR3 has 14 residues.

Many counts were recorded for this clonotype. The CDR3 nucleotides read TGCAGTGCTAGTCGCAGGAACACTGAAGCTTTCTTT. Its translation: CSASRRNTEAFF. The chain recombines TRBV20-1 with TRBJ1-1, with D unclear. The CDR3 spans 12 residues. V shed 3 bases and J shed 1 base, with 6 bases lying between them. The germline CDR1 and CDR2 sequences are DFQATT and SNEGSKA (reference sequence).

At least ten counts were recorded for this clonotype. J is TRBJ2-2 and V is TRBV9, with unresolved D. The germline V and J ends were trimmed by 4 bases and 1 base, with 11 bases remaining between them. This CDR3 has 15 residues. CDR1 and CDR2 from the germline V gene are SGDLS and YYNGEE. CDR3 in DNA: TGTGCCAGCAGCCCCGAACACAGGAACACCGGGGAGCTGTTTTTT. As protein: CASSPEHRNTGELFF.

This clonotype was observed many times. The J gene is TRBJ2-5, the V gene TRBV12-3 or TRBV12-4; D might be TRBD2 (5 bases). The germline V and J ends were trimmed by 6 bases and 7 bases, with 18 bases remaining between them. The CDR3 spans 14 residues. DNA of the CDR3: TGTGCCAGCAGCCGGGGTGGAGTGTCGGCGACCCAGTACTTC. This encodes CASSRGGVSATQYF.

This clonotype was recorded many times. The chain employs TRBV7-2 and TRBJ2-1; the match to TRBD2 covers 10 bases. This CDR3 is built from 15 residues. Germline trimming cut 2 bases from V and 9 bases from J; bases unmatched to any gene: 7. The V gene's germline CDR1 is SGHTA and CDR2 FQGNSA. CDR3 region: CASSLWLAGEGEQFF. The CDR3 DNA sequence: TGTGCCAGCAGCTTATGGCTAGCGGGAGAGGGTGAGCAGTTCTTC.

This clonotype was seen ten or more times. The rearrangement uses TRBV20-1 and TRBJ2-1; D call uncertain. Trimming took 3 bases from V and 5 from J, leaving 11 bases between them. Germline CDR1 DFQATT, CDR2 SNEGSKA (reference sequence). The CDR3 is 13 residues long. CDR3 bases: TGCAGTGCTAGCGCCGACCTGGACAATGAGCAGTTCTTC. The encoded protein is CSASADLDNEQFF.

This clonotype was counted many times. The genes are TRBV7-2 and TRBJ2-1; D remains ambiguous. V lost 6 bases and J lost 5, with 8 bases in between. The CDR3 has 12 amino acids. CDR1 is SGHTA, CDR2 FQGNSA, per germline. CDR3 sequence (DNA): TGTGCCAGCAGTAATAACCACAATGAGCAGTTCTTC. The encoded protein is CASSNNHNEQFF.

This clonotype was observed at least ten times. The chain joins TRBV29-1 to TRBJ2-5, with D hard to call. Germline CDR1 is SQVTM and CDR2 is ANQGSEA. This CDR3 spans 10 amino acids. V lost 4 bases to trimming and J lost 5 bases, with 5 bases between them. Written as DNA, the CDR3 is TGCAGCGTTGGTGCGGAGACCCAGTACTTC. Encoded protein: CSVGAETQYF.

This clonotype was observed many times. The chain couples TRBV9 to TRBJ1-1; D unresolved. The CDR3 is 15 residues long. The V end was cut by 2 bases, the J end by 0 bases, with 11 bases between. Germline V gene lookup returns CDR1 SGDLS and CDR2 YYNGEE. CDR3 bases: TGTGCCAGCAGCGTCCATTGGACGGTGAACACTGAAGCTTTCTTT. This translates into CASSVHWTVNTEAFF. Together with reference TRBV9 and TRBJ1-1, the CDR3 gives the full variable domain: DSGVTQTPKHLITATGQRVTLRCSPRSGDLSVYWYQQSLDQGLQFLIQYYNGEERAKGNILERFSAQQFPDLHSELNLSSLELGDSALYFCASSVHWTVNTEAFFGQGTRLTVV.

This clonotype was observed many times. The rearrangement joins TRBV5-1 to TRBJ2-1, with D possibly matching TRBD2 (6 bases). The germline V gene has CDR1 SGHRS and CDR2 YFSETQ. The ends were cut back, 4 bases at V and 13 bases at J, with 15 bases in the middle. This CDR3 contains 12 residues. The CDR3 nucleotides are TGCGCCAGCAGCCTGCGCCGGGACTTCCAGTTCTTC. Amino acids: CASSLRRDFQFF.

This clonotype has at least ten counts. The J gene is TRBJ2-1, the V gene TRBV10-3; 8 bases align to TRBD2. CDR3 size: 13 residues. The trim removed 8 bases at V and 6 bases at J, leaving 6 bases unmatched. The germline V gene has CDR1 ENHRY and CDR2 SYGVKD. CDR3: CAIATSASNEQFF. CDR3 sequence (DNA): TGTGCCATCGCGACTAGCGCTTCCAATGAGCAGTTCTTC.

This clonotype was found many times. The chain has TRBV6-5 and TRBJ2-7, with 11 bases that match TRBD2. In germline, CDR1 is MNHEY, CDR2 SVGAGI. The CDR3 totals 15 residues. The ends lost 6 bases at V and 2 bases at J; junction bases unmatched: 6. The CDR3 DNA follows: TGTGCCAGCAGCCCGACTAGCGGGACGCCCTACGAGCAGTACTTC. Amino acid sequence: CASSPTSGTPYEQYF.

This clonotype has a count of ten or more. The chain carries TRBV12-3 or TRBV12-4 and TRBJ1-6; D not certain. The CDR3 loop spans 13 amino acids. The V end was cut by 3 bases, the J end by 6 bases, with 6 bases between. This CDR3 reads CASSLQVNSPLHF. CDR3 sequence (DNA): TGTGCCAGCAGTTTGCAGGTTAATTCACCCCTCCACTTT.

This clonotype was counted many times. V and J are TRBV18 and TRBJ2-5, with 10 bases fitting TRBD1. CDR1 is KGHSH, CDR2 LQKENI, per germline. The CDR3 is 15 residues long. J lost 5 bases, V lost 4 bases, and 7 bases had no gene match. CDR3 in DNA: TGTGCCAGCTCACGTCCGGGACAGGGGATGGAGACCCAGTACTTC. This encodes CASSRPGQGMETQYF. The full variable domain, rest sourced from reference TRBV18 and TRBJ2-5, is NAGVMQNPRHLVRRRGQEARLRCSPMKGHSHVYWYRQLPEEGLKFMVYLQKENIIDESGMPKERFSAEFPKEGPSILRIQQVVRGDSAAYFCASSRPGQGMETQYFGPGTRLLVL.

In this sample, this clonotype turned up many times. The rearrangement links TRBV3-1 to TRBJ1-6; D may be TRBD1 (5 bases). The CDR3 runs to 15 residues. Looked up from germline, CDR1 is LGHDT and CDR2 is YNNKEL (reference sequence). The V gene lost 2 bases and the J gene lost 5 bases, with 10 bases spanning the gap. In nucleotides, the CDR3 is TGTGCCAGCAGCCAATCCGCGGGGGATAATTCACCCCTCCACTTT. Residues: CASSQSAGDNSPLHF.

This clonotype was observed many times. V is TRBV5-1 and J is TRBJ2-7; tentatively, D is TRBD1 (6 bases). The V gene lost 0 bases and the J gene lost 5 bases, with 9 bases spanning the gap. This CDR3 spans 13 amino acids. The germline gives CDR1 SGHRS, CDR2 YFSETQ. DNA for the CDR3: TGCGCCAGCAGCTTGGCATCAGGGGACGAGCAGTACTTC. This translates into CASSLASGDEQYF.

This clonotype appeared many times. The chain combines TRBV7-6 with TRBJ2-2; 9 nucleotides line up with TRBD2. Germline lookup yields CDR1 SGHVS and CDR2 FNYEAQ. After removal of 1 base from V and 4 bases from J, the junction contained 7 bases not matched to a gene. This CDR3 has 17 residues. CDR3 region: CASSLGEGLAFTGELFF. CDR3 sequence (DNA): TGTGCCAGCAGCTTAGGGGAGGGACTAGCCTTCACCGGGGAGCTGTTTTTT.

The sample holds many counts of this clonotype. The chain links TRBV29-1 to TRBJ2-5; D is uncertain. This CDR3 is 13 amino acids long. Germline V lookup: CDR1 SQVTM, CDR2 ANQGSEA. V lost 4 bases, J lost 1 base, and 10 bases lay in between. In DNA form, the CDR3 reads TGCAGCGTTGTGTTGGACGTCCAAGAGACCCAGTACTTC. It codes for CSVVLDVQETQYF.

This clonotype was counted ten times or more. This chain links TRBV20-1 with TRBJ2-6, with 14 nucleotides matching TRBD2. V was pared by 4 bases and J by 1 base, with 3 bases of the junction left unmatched. Germline V gene sequence: CDR1 DFQATT, CDR2 SNEGSKA (reference sequence). The CDR3 sequence is 17 residues long. CDR3 in DNA: TGCAGTGCTACGGGACTAGCGGGAGTTTCTGGGGCCAACGTCCTGACTTTC. Protein product: CSATGLAGVSGANVLTF.